This T cell receptor (beta chain) was retrieved from a study of shared clonotypes between healthy human individuals. Study-wide results and caveats: The donor pool, a small one, limited the genetic and exposure-history diversity represented.

Notes on this clone: Its antigen remains unidentified.

Running of the assay took place at deep level. The authors distributed each subset's genomic DNA evenly over several immunoSEQ plates. Generated by immunoSEQ multiplex PCR, the TCRdb table keeps only in-frame clones and is missing some. The data hold about 460,000 clones, with approximately 71% observed a single time. Adults of Caucasian background living in Nashville, Tennessee made up all donors. Per germline, CDR1 ENHRY and CDR2 SYGVKD. The CDR3 covers 14 residues. The V and J ends lost 6 bases and 1 base, in that order; junction bases with no gene match: 4. Material for sequencing was PBMCs. This TCR came from a woman aged 40 to 49 in good health. Some clones in this sample may be carry-over from other donors' samples. The chain combines TRBV10-3 with TRBJ2-3, with 7 bases fitting TRBD2. CDR3 loop: CAISRGGGTDTQYF. CDR3 nucleotide sequence: TGTGCCATCAGCCGGGGAGGGGGCACAGATACGCAGTATTTT.